This entry describes one TCR beta chain. Antigen specificity is unknown. The assay was immunoSEQ multiplex PCR, and TCRdb's table has in-frame clones only and misses some. The data contain tens of thousands of clones, approximately 89% of them seen just once; the ten biggest clones take up about a tenth. The sample comes from a study of T cell responses to AZD1222 COVID-19 vaccine. Study-level points and caveats: Spike-specific TCRs gained breadth and depth after people received two AZD1222 doses. The number of AZD1222 recipients seropositive at baseline was only six. Unmutated variant regions are reportedly the target of nearly half of TCRs that are spike-specific.

Per the germline V gene, CDR1 is MDHEN and CDR2 is SYDVKM. Trimming stripped 1 base from V and 5 bases from J, with 11 bases between. This CDR3 comprises 14 residues. The starting material was peripheral blood, obtained 28 days after the second dose of the MenACWY control vaccine. The sequence derives from an adult who received the MenACWY meningococcal vaccine as a control. The chain links TRBV28 to TRBJ1-1; no definite D call. The CDR3: CASSLYDRGTEAFF. The DNA of the CDR3 is TGTGCCAGCAGTTTATACGATCGGGGTACTGAAGCTTTCTTT. Full variable domain (remainder filled in from reference TRBV28 and TRBJ1-1): DVKVTQSSRYLVKRTGEKVFLECVQDMDHENMFWYRQDPGLGLRLIYFSYDVKMKEKGDIPEGYSVSREKKERFSLILESASTNQTSMYLCASSLYDRGTEAFFGQGTRLTVV.